These T cell receptor beta chains were read from a single sample in a study of spatial heterogeneity in lung cancer. MiXCR, run by TCRdb on the 5' RACE reads, gives a single entry per CDR3 protein. The sample contains several thousand distinct CDR3 sequences, about 3.9% of which appear only once. The sequencing here drew on normal lung tissue next to the tumor, taken at surgery. The receptors originated from a female donor with early-stage non-small cell lung cancer. The CDR3 runs from the conserved cysteine through the conserved F or W. A D gene is named only where the DNA matches it firmly. Rows may omit the clone size; those that give it use once, few, many or a size class.

clone size	V gene	J gene	D gene	CDR3 DNA	CDR3 protein
medium-sized	TRBV20-1	TRBJ1-6	.	TGCAGTGCTAGCCGATCGGGTTCACCCCTCCACTTT	CSASRSGSPLHF
.	TRBV3-1	TRBJ1-1	.	TGTGCCAGCAGCCAAGATCGTAAGGAGAACACTGAAGCTTTCTTT	CASSQDRKENTEAFF
many	TRBV9	TRBJ2-1	TRBD2	TGTGCCAGCAGCGTAGGTAGGGGGACTAGAGGGAATGAGCAGTTCTTC	CASSVGRGTRGNEQFF
many	TRBV19	TRBJ2-3	.	TGTGCCAGTAGTATAGAGAGAAATACGCAGTATTTT	CASSIERNTQYF
many	TRBV6-1	TRBJ2-4	.	TGTGCCAGCACGGCAGGCCCCCTAGCCAAAAACATTCAGTACTTC	CASTAGPLAKNIQYF
few	TRBV20-1	TRBJ2-7	.	TGCAGTGCTAGGGCGACTTGGGGTCTCGAGCAGTACTTC	CSARATWGLEQYF
medium-sized	TRBV29-1	TRBJ2-5	TRBD2	TGCAGCGTTGAACCTAGCGGGGGGGCGGAGACCCAGTACTTC	CSVEPSGGAETQYF
many	TRBV4-3	TRBJ1-1	.	TGCGCCAGCAGCCAAGAACCCCCCCCGGGGGGCACTGAAGCTTTCTTT	CASSQEPPPGGTEAFF
many	TRBV5-1	TRBJ1-1	.	TGCGCCAGCAGCTTGGGGCAGGGGATGAACACTGAAGCTTTCTTT	CASSLGQGMNTEAFF
many	TRBV12-3/TRBV12-4	TRBJ2-2	.	TGTGCCAGCAGTACCTGGGATGGAACGAACACCGGGGAGCTGTTTTTT	CASSTWDGTNTGELFF
many	TRBV20-1	TRBJ1-1	.	TGCAGTGCTAGATTACCGGGACGGGTGAGGACTGAAGCTTTCTTT	CSARLPGRVRTEAFF
.	TRBV12-3/TRBV12-4	TRBJ2-7	.	TGTGCCAGCAGCTATAACCCGACAACCTACGAGCAGTACTTC	CASSYNPTTYEQYF
many	TRBV6-6	TRBJ1-2	.	TGTGCCACTAGGGGGGGAAGTTTTGGCTACACCTTC	CATRGGSFGYTF
many	TRBV20-1	TRBJ1-5	TRBD1	TGCAGTGCCAACACCGGGACAGGGGTAAATCAGCCCCAGCATTTT	CSANTGTGVNQPQHF